This entry is about one T cell receptor (beta chain). The germline V gene encodes CDR1 SGHKS and CDR2 YYEKEE (reference sequence). The CDR3 has 15 amino acids. V was clipped by 0 bases and J by 4 bases, with 11 bases between them. This specimen belongs to a study of blood T cell repertoires in COVID-19. Study information: The study drew acute and convalescent COVID-19 samples from the United States, Italy and Spain. T cells, B-cell-depleted T cells, or PBMCs supplied cDNA or gDNA.

Clones were sequenced by immunoSEQ multiplex PCR, and TCRdb holds only the in-frame ones, with some missing. The data show about 150,000 clones, 80% seen once. The sample taken for sequencing was peripheral blood. The chain employs TRBV5-5 and TRBJ1-5; maybe TRBD1 (5 bases). This clonotype was sampled from a man in his 60s with acute or convalescent COVID-19. CDR3 nucleotide sequence: TGTGCCAGCAGCTTGGGGGGGGATCAGAATCAGCCCCAGCATTTT. Its translation is CASSLGGDQNQPQHF.